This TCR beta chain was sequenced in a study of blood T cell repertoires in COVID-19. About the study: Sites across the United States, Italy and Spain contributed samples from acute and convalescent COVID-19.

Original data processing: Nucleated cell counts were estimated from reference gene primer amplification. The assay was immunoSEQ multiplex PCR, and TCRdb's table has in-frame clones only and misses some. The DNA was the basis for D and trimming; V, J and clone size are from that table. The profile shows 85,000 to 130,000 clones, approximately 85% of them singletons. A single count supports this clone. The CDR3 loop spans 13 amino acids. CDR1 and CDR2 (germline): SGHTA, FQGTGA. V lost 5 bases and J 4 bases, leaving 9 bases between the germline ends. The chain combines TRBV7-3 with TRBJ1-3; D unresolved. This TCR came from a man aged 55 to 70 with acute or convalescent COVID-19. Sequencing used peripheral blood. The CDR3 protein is CASSPDWGNTIYF. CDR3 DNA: TGTGCCAGCAGCCCGGACTGGGGAAACACCATATATTTT.